This paragraph covers one TCR beta chain sequence. V shed 4 bases and J 5 bases; nucleotides not matched to a gene: 13. Germline CDR1 and CDR2: SEHNR and FQNEAQ (reference sequence). The CDR3 has 16 residues. The table came from immunoSEQ multiplex PCR; TCRdb's copy has only in-frame clones and leaves some out. The repertoire holds around 310,000 clones, with around nine tenths as singletons. The sample originates from a study of blood T cell repertoires in COVID-19. In the study overall: The study drew acute and convalescent COVID-19 samples from the United States, Italy and Spain.

This TCR came from a woman aged 25 to 45 who had recovered from COVID-19. The chain couples TRBV7-9 to TRBJ1-2; 7 bases map to TRBD1. Sequencing used PBMCs or T cells enriched from blood (not recorded which). The CDR3: CASSSHLGRGVYGYTF. CDR3 DNA: TGTGCCAGCAGCTCTCATCTTGGCAGGGGGGTTTATGGCTACACCTTC.